This TCR beta chain was observed in a study of T cell responses to AZD1222 COVID-19 vaccine. The protocol was immunoSEQ multiplex PCR, while the TCRdb copy is restricted to in-frame clones and leaves out a portion. This sample carries under 130,000 clones, about 85% of them seen once, and the ten largest clones take 2.5%. This clone showed up just a few times. V lost 7 bases, J lost 0 bases, and 12 bases lay in between. The CDR3 consists of 14 residues. The germline CDR1 and CDR2 sequences are MNHEY and SVGAGI. This chain connects TRBV6-5 to TRBJ1-1; D gene unclear. The clonotype originates from an adult who received the AZD1222 COVID-19 vaccine. Sequencing used peripheral blood, obtained 28 days after the second AZD1222 dose. The CDR3 is CASIQSLMNTEAFF. DNA of the CDR3: TGTGCCAGCATACAGTCACTTATGAACACTGAAGCTTTCTTT.